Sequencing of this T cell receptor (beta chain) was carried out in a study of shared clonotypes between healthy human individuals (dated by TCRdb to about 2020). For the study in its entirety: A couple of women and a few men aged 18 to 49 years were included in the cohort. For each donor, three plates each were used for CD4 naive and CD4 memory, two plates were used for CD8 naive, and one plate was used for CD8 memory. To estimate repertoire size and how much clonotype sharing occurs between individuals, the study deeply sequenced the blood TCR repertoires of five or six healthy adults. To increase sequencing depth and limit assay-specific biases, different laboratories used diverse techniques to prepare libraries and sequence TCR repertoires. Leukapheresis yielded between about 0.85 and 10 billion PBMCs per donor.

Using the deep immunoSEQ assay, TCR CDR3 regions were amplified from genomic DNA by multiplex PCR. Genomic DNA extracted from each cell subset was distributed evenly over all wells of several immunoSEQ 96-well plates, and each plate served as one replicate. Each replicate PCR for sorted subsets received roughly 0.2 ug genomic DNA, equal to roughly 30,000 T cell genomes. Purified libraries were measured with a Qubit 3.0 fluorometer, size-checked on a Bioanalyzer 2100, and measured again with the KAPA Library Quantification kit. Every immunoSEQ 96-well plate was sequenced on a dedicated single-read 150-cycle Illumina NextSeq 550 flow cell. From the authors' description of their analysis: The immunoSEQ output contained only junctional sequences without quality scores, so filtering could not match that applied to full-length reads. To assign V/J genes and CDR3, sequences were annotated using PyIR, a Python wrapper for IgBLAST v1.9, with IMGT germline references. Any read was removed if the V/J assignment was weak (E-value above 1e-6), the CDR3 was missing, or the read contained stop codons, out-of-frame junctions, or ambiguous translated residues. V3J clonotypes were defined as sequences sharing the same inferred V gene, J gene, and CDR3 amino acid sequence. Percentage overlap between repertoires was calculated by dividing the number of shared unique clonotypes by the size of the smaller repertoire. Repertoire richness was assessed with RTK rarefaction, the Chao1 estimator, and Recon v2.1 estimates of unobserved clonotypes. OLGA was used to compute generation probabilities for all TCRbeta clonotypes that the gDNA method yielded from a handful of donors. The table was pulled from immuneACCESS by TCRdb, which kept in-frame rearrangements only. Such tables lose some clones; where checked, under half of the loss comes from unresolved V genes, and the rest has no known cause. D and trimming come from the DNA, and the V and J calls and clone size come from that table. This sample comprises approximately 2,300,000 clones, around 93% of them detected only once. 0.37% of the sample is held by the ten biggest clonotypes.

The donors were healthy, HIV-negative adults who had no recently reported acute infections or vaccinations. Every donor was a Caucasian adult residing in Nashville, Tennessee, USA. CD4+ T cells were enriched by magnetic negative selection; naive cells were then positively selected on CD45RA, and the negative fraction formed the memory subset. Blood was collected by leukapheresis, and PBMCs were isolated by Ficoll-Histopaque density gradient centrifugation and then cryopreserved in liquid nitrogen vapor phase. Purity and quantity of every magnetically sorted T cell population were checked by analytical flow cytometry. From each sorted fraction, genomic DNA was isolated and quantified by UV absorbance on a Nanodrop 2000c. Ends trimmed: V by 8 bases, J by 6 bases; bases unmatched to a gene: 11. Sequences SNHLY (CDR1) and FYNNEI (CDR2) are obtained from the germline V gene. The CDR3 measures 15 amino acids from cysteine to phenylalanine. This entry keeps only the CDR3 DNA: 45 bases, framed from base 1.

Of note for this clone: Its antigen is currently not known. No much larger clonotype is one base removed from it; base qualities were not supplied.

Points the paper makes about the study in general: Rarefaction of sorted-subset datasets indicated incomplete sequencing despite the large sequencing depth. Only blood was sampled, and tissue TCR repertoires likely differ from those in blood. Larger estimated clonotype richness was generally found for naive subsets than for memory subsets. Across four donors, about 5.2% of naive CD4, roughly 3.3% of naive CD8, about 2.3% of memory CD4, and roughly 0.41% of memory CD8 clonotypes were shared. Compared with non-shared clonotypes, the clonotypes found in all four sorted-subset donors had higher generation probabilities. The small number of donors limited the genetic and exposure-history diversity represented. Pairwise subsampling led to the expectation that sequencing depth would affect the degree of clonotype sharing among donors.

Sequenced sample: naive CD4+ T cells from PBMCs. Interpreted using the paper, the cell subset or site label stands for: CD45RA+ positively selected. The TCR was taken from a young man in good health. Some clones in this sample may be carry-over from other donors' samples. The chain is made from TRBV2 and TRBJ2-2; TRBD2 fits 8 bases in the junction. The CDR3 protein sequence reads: CASLAAGGISGELFF. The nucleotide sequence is TGTGCCAGCCTAGCGGCGGGAGGAATATCCGGGGAGCTGTTTTTT.